This T cell receptor beta chain is from a study of T cell repertoires in cytomegalovirus infection. Study overall: It was the public TCR beta signatures that indicated both CMV infection and matching HLA type.

The table lists this clonotype with many counts. No antigen is known for it. Germline loops: CDR1 SEHNR, CDR2 FQNEAQ (reference sequence). The V end was cut by 6 bases, the J end by 1 base, with 12 bases between. The CDR3 is 14 residues long. Study-wide points: Public TCR beta family frequency separated CMV-and-HLA carriers, including in an independent cohort.

From the reads, TCRdb called clonotypes with MiXCR, one entry per CDR3 protein. Of fewer than 700,000 distinct CDR3 sequences in the sample, 24% are singletons; the top ten hold less than 9.5%. The chain employs TRBV7-9 and TRBJ1-1, with a weak D call TRBD1 (6 bases). The receptor was derived from a human donor in good health (CMV status not recorded). Some clones in this sample may be carry-over from other donors' samples. The specimen sequenced was CD8+ T cells from PBMCs. Here the CDR3 reads CASRSPGQNTEAFF. The DNA of the CDR3 is TGTGCCAGCAGGAGTCCGGGACAGAACACTGAAGCTTTCTTT.